A selection of T cell receptor beta chains follows, all from one sample in a study of CD8+CD57+ T cells in acquired aplastic anemia. MiXCR was run by TCRdb on the reads, yielding one entry per CDR3 protein. Of fewer than 200,000 distinct CDR3 sequences listed, roughly 48% are singletons. Material for sequencing was sorted CD4+, CD8+, or CD8+CD57+ T cells (not recorded which) from PBMCs. The receptor set was obtained from a human donor with aplastic anemia. Each CDR3 is given with its conserved first and last residue. Each record gives: J gene, clone size, D gene, V gene, CDR3 protein, CDR3 DNA. The D gene is left open where the match is weak. Some rows have no size entry. The others give once, few or many, or a class for an expanded clone.

>TRBJ1-1|many|NA|TRBV12-3/TRBV12-4
CASSYGTVNTEAFF
TGTGCCAGCAGTTACGGGACGGTGAACACTGAAGCTTTCTTT
>TRBJ1-5|many|NA|TRBV19
CASTEQGSYSNQPQHF
TGTGCCAGTACCGAACAGGGATCGTATAGCAATCAGCCCCAGCATTTT
>TRBJ1-5|many|NA|TRBV7-2
CASSLDSEGGAQHF
TGTGCCAGCAGCTTGGACTCCGAGGGTGGGGCCCAGCATTTT
>TRBJ2-1|NA|NA|TRBV2
CASPGRAVYNEQFF
TGTGCCAGCCCCGGCAGGGCGGTCTACAATGAGCAGTTCTTC
>TRBJ2-7|many|NA|TRBV6-1
CASSERGYEQYF
TGTGCCAGCAGTGAACGGGGCTACGAGCAGTACTTC
>TRBJ2-7|NA|TRBD1|TRBV7-2
CASSFQGGQGGEQYF
TGTGCCAGCAGCTTCCAGGGGGGACAGGGAGGCGAGCAGTACTTC
>TRBJ2-7|NA|NA|TRBV10-2
CAISESPGLNCEQYF
TGCGCCATCAGTGAGTCACCGGGACTCAACTGCGAGCAGTACTTC
>TRBJ2-1|NA|TRBD1|TRBV2
CANVGQGFYNEQFF
TGTGCCAACGTGGGACAGGGCTTCTACAATGAGCAGTTCTTC
>TRBJ1-2|NA|NA|TRBV2
CARNEGPYGYTF
TGTGCTAGAAATGAGGGTCCCTATGGCTACACCTTC
>TRBJ2-1|NA|TRBD1|TRBV14
CASSRTGGHNEQFF
TGTGCCAGCAGCCGCACAGGGGGACACAATGAGCAGTTCTTC
>TRBJ2-7|many|NA|TRBV10-2
CASREGGAGYEQYF
TGCGCCAGCAGGGAGGGGGGCGCTGGTTACGAGCAGTACTTC
>TRBJ1-2|many|NA|TRBV2
CASTSSRSLYGYTF
TGTGCCAGCACGTCGAGCAGGAGCCTCTATGGCTACACCTTC
>TRBJ2-3|NA|NA|TRBV14
CASSSKLRDNTDTQYF
TGTGCCAGCAGCAGCAAACTCCGGGACAACACAGATACGCAGTATTTT
>TRBJ2-5|NA|NA|TRBV5-1
CASSLAQYF
TGCGCCAGCAGCTTGGCCCAGTACTTC
>TRBJ2-5|many|TRBD2|TRBV19
CASSPGLAGGETQYF
TGTGCCAGTAGTCCGGGACTAGCAGGGGGAGAGACCCAGTACTTC
>TRBJ2-1|NA|TRBD2|TRBV29-1
CSVAAGTSGRSPYNEQFF
TGCAGCGTAGCGGCCGGGACTAGCGGGAGAAGTCCCTACAATGAGCAGTTCTTC
>TRBJ1-1|many|TRBD1|TRBV6-1
CASRQGLNTEAFF
TGTGCCAGTAGACAGGGTTTGAACACTGAAGCTTTCTTT
>TRBJ1-1|many|NA|TRBV7-2
CASSLGLRNTEAFF
TGTGCCAGCAGCCTGGGGTTGAGGAACACTGAAGCTTTCTTT
>TRBJ2-7|NA|TRBD1|TRBV15
CATRATGEGYEQYF
TGTGCCACCAGGGCTACAGGGGAAGGCTACGAGCAGTACTTC
>TRBJ1-5|NA|NA|TRBV2
CASKVTGSKQPQHF
TGTGCCAGCAAGGTAACTGGGTCCAAACAGCCCCAGCATTTT
>TRBJ1-5|NA|TRBD1|TRBV2
CASSSVTGRAQPQHF
TGTGCCAGCAGCTCTGTGACAGGGAGGGCTCAGCCCCAGCATTTT
>TRBJ2-7|few|NA|TRBV2
CASIRPNYEQYF
TGTGCCAGCATACGACCCAACTACGAGCAGTACTTC
>TRBJ2-7|NA|NA|TRBV20-1
CSAREPRGGYEQYF
TGCAGTGCTAGAGAACCCAGGGGAGGCTACGAGCAGTACTTC
>TRBJ2-5|many|NA|TRBV7-8
CASSNQETQYF
TGTGCCAGCAGCAACCAAGAGACCCAGTACTTC
>TRBJ2-6|many|NA|TRBV5-6
CASSSLDSGANVLTF
TGTGCCAGCAGCTCTCTAGATTCTGGGGCCAACGTCCTGACTTTC
>TRBJ2-5|many|NA|TRBV12-5
CASGLVPAYRETQYF
TGTGCTAGTGGTTTGGTACCGGCCTACCGGGAGACCCAGTACTTC
>TRBJ2-3|many|NA|TRBV10-3
CAISDIGQSDTQYF
TGTGCCATCAGTGATATTGGGCAATCAGATACGCAGTATTTT
>TRBJ2-3|NA|NA|TRBV5-1
CASLSQGESTDTQYF
TGCGCCAGCCTCTCACAGGGAGAAAGCACAGATACGCAGTATTTT
>TRBJ2-1|many|TRBD2|TRBV20-1
CSAWTSGGSYNEQFF
TGCAGTGCGTGGACTAGCGGGGGGTCCTACAATGAGCAGTTCTTC
>TRBJ1-1|NA|TRBD1|TRBV6-4
CASSPGGAGTEAFF
TGTGCCAGCAGCCCAGGGGGCGCAGGCACTGAAGCTTTCTTT
>TRBJ2-3|NA|TRBD1|TRBV18
CASSPPGQSTDTQYF
TGTGCCAGCTCCCCCCCGGGACAGAGCACAGATACGCAGTATTTT
>TRBJ2-3|NA|TRBD1|TRBV15
CATSRGQGQADTQYF
TGTGCCACCAGCAGGGGACAGGGGCAAGCAGATACGCAGTATTTT
>TRBJ2-1|NA|NA|TRBV7-2
CASSSKSAEEQFF
TGTGCCAGCAGCTCCAAGAGTGCCGAGGAGCAGTTCTTC
>TRBJ2-3|NA|TRBD1|TRBV10-3
CAISEGQGRTDTQYF
TGTGCCATCAGTGAGGGACAGGGCCGCACAGATACGCAGTATTTT
>TRBJ2-1|many|NA|TRBV12-3/TRBV12-4
CASSFGRNNEQFF
TGTGCCAGCAGTTTTGGACGGAACAATGAGCAGTTCTTC
>TRBJ1-1|many|NA|TRBV5-1
CASSLVGATGTEAFF
TGCGCCAGCAGCTTGGTAGGGGCTACGGGGACTGAAGCTTTCTTT
>TRBJ1-3|NA|NA|TRBV7-6
CASTPRNGNTIYF
TGTGCCAGCACCCCGCGGAACGGAAACACCATATATTTT
>TRBJ1-6|NA|TRBD1|TRBV5-5
CTSIPLSETGASPLHF
TGTACCAGCATCCCTCTTTCCGAGACAGGGGCATCACCCCTCCACTTT
>TRBJ2-2|few|TRBD1|TRBV4-2
CASSERALQGLWSTGELFF
TGTGCCAGCAGCGAACGAGCCTTACAGGGGCTATGGAGCACCGGGGAGCTGTTTTTT
>TRBJ2-1|many|NA|TRBV10-3
CANLHRDSSYNEQFF
TGTGCCAACCTGCATCGGGACTCTTCCTACAATGAGCAGTTCTTC
>TRBJ2-1|NA|TRBD2|TRBV7-9
CASSRQAGGEQFF
TGTGCCAGCAGCCGTCAAGCGGGAGGCGAGCAGTTCTTC
>TRBJ2-7|once|TRBD1|TRBV10-3
CAISEALGQGVSYEQYF
TGTGCCATCAGTGAGGCCCTAGGACAGGGGGTCTCCTACGAGCAGTACTTC
>TRBJ2-1|many|TRBD1|TRBV20-1
CSATAGTGFYNEQFF
TGCAGTGCTACCGCCGGGACAGGGTTCTACAATGAGCAGTTCTTC
>TRBJ1-2|many|TRBD1|TRBV6-1
CASSVSTGQGVYGYTF
TGTGCCAGCAGTGTCTCTACGGGACAGGGGGTTTACGGCTACACCTTC
>TRBJ2-6|many|TRBD1|TRBV7-9
CASSDRTGTGLSGANVLTF
TGTGCCAGCAGCGATCGTACCGGGACAGGCCTCTCTGGGGCCAACGTCCTGACTTTC
>TRBJ2-6|few|NA|TRBV12-3/TRBV12-4
CASSSLHRGGGSGANVLTF
TGTGCCAGCAGTTCCCTACACAGGGGCGGGGGATCTGGGGCCAACGTCCTGACTTTC
>TRBJ1-5|once|NA|TRBV10-3
CAISECGLVNQPQHF
TGTGCCATCAGTGAGTGTGGCCTCGTCAATCAGCCCCAGCATTTT